Listed below are T cell receptor beta chains from one sample, sequenced in a study of control samples from healthy donors and cancer patients. The assay was immunoSEQ multiplex PCR, and TCRdb's table has in-frame clones only and misses some. The sample consists of 160,000 or so clones, roughly 95% of them appearing once. What was sequenced was blood. The source is a woman aged 30 to 39 in good health. Each CDR3 is given with its conserved first and last residue. The D gene is left open where the match is weak. Clone size is not always given. Where it is, it says once, few, many or a class for expanded clones.

TRBJ2-7	.	TRBV5-1	TRBD2	CASSFSGSYEQYF	TGCGCCAGCAGCTTTAGCGGGAGCTACGAGCAGTACTTC
TRBJ2-7	.	TRBV4-1	.	CASSQDIGLGSYEQYF	TGCGCCAGCAGCCAGGACATCGGGCTCGGGTCCTACGAGCAGTACTTC
TRBJ2-1	.	TRBV6-4	TRBD2	CASSEAGGNNEQFF	TGTGCCAGCAGTGAGGCGGGGGGCAACAATGAGCAGTTCTTC
TRBJ1-5	.	TRBV29-1	.	CSVVTLGLNQPQHF	TGCAGCGTTGTTACGCTAGGTTTAAATCAGCCCCAGCATTTT
TRBJ1-1	few	TRBV2	.	CASGVNTEAFF	TGTGCCAGCGGGGTGAACACTGAAGCTTTCTTT
TRBJ1-2	.	TRBV6-2/TRBV6-3	.	CASSFLDNLAYGYTF	TGTGCCAGCAGTTTTCTGGACAATCTAGCATATGGCTACACCTTC
TRBJ1-6	.	TRBV6-1	TRBD1	CASSEVGGNNSPLHF	TGTGCCAGCAGTGAAGTAGGGGGCAATAATTCACCCCTCCACTTT
TRBJ2-5	.	TRBV15	TRBD1	CATSRKGTGKETQYF	TGTGCCACCAGCAGGAAAGGGACAGGAAAAGAGACCCAGTACTTC
TRBJ1-2	once	TRBV5-1	TRBD1	CASSMTGEVYGYTF	TGCGCCAGCAGCATGACAGGGGAGGTCTATGGCTACACCTTC
TRBJ2-5	.	TRBV15	.	CATSTRTFQETQYF	TGTGCCACCAGCACCAGGACTTTTCAAGAGACCCAGTACTTC
TRBJ2-3	.	TRBV27	TRBD2	CASSLIAGGNTDTQYF	TGTGCCAGCAGTTTAATAGCGGGAGGAAACACAGATACGCAGTATTTT
TRBJ2-2	.	TRBV4-1	TRBD1	CASSQGTGGLYTGELFF	TGCGCCAGCAGCCAAGGGACAGGGGGCTTGTACACCGGGGAGCTGTTTTTT
TRBJ2-1	.	TRBV7-3	TRBD2	CASSLLGRASYNEQFF	TGTGCCAGCAGCTTACTCGGGAGGGCCTCCTACAATGAGCAGTTCTTC
TRBJ1-1	.	TRBV19	TRBD1	CASMNRGSDTEAFF	TGTGCCAGTATGAACAGGGGCTCGGACACTGAAGCTTTCTTT
TRBJ2-1	.	TRBV5-1	.	CASSFDPRRNEQFF	TGCGCCAGCAGCTTTGACCCTCGGAGGAATGAGCAGTTCTTC
TRBJ1-2	.	TRBV28	.	CASSLLGDYGYTF	TGTGCCAGCAGTCTTCTGGGGGACTATGGCTACACCTTC
TRBJ1-5	.	TRBV7-8	.	CASSLDFGRARNQPQHF	TGTGCCAGCAGCTTAGATTTCGGCCGCGCGCGAAATCAGCCCCAGCATTTT
TRBJ2-7	.	TRBV29-1	TRBD1	CSAKQGLYEQYF	TGCAGCGCCAAACAGGGGCTCTACGAGCAGTACTTC
TRBJ1-5	once	TRBV14	TRBD1	CASSQGGGRVQPQHF	TGTGCCAGCAGCCAAGGAGGGGGCAGGGTTCAGCCCCAGCATTTT
TRBJ1-2	once	TRBV10-3	.	CAIRVPVGVYCYTF	TGTGCCATCAGGGTACCAGTAGGGGTCTATTGCTACACCTTC
TRBJ1-1	.	TRBV5-6	.	CASSLGMNTEAFF	TGTGCCAGCAGCTTGGGAATGAACACTGAAGCTTTCTTT
TRBJ1-3	once	TRBV19	.	CASSMGVRTGGNTIYF	TGTGCCAGTAGTATGGGGGTGCGGACCGGTGGAAACACCATATATTTT
TRBJ1-3	once	TRBV5-1	.	CASSSSGGGGGNTIYF	TGCGCCAGCAGCTCGTCCGGCGGGGGCGGTGGAAACACCATATATTTT
TRBJ2-7	.	TRBV5-8	.	CASSPGYEQYF	TGTGCCAGCAGCCCTGGCTACGAGCAGTACTTC
TRBJ2-2	.	TRBV27	.	CASSLYVFPGGIGELFF	TGTGCCAGCAGTTTATACGTTTTCCCTGGGGGGATCGGGGAGCTGTTTTTT
TRBJ2-1	.	TRBV5-6	.	CASSLWISSYNEQFF	TGTGCCAGCAGCTTGTGGATCAGCTCCTACAATGAGCAGTTCTTC
TRBJ1-4	.	TRBV6-6	.	CASSPRWVGATNEKLFF	TGTGCCAGCAGTCCCCGTTGGGTGGGTGCAACTAATGAAAAACTGTTTTTT
TRBJ1-1	.	TRBV15	.	CATSRGGATEAFF	TGTGCCACCAGCAGAGGGGGAGCCACTGAAGCTTTCTTT
TRBJ2-4	.	TRBV11-2	.	CASSLRRDIHYF	TGTGCCAGCAGCTTACGCCGGGACATCCATTACTTC
TRBJ1-2	.	TRBV27	TRBD1	CASSGQPGQGRPPGYTF	TGTGCCAGCAGTGGCCAACCGGGACAGGGGAGGCCCCCTGGCTACACCTTC
TRBJ2-7	.	TRBV18	TRBD1	CASSPTGGGSYEQYF	TGTGCCAGCTCACCGACAGGGGGGGGCTCCTACGAGCAGTACTTC
TRBJ2-1	.	TRBV7-9	.	CASSLGGGPSYNEQFF	TGTGCCAGCAGCTTAGGTGGGGGGCCCTCCTACAATGAGCAGTTCTTC
TRBJ1-6	.	TRBV27	.	CASSLSGGALDSPLHF	TGTGCCAGCAGTTTATCAGGGGGGGCTTTGGATTCACCCCTCCACTTT
TRBJ2-2	.	TRBV29-1	TRBD1	CSVEGGQGYTGELFF	TGCAGCGTTGAAGGAGGACAGGGTTACACCGGGGAGCTGTTTTTT
TRBJ2-1	.	TRBV5-4	TRBD1	CASRAGTGSNEQFF	TGTGCCAGCAGAGCCGGGACAGGGTCCAATGAGCAGTTCTTC
TRBJ1-2	.	TRBV10-3	TRBD1	CAISGPDRRGHGYTF	TGTGCCATCAGTGGTCCGGACAGGAGGGGGCATGGCTACACCTTC
TRBJ2-5	.	TRBV20-1	TRBD2	CSASSPSGRVGQETQYF	TGCAGTGCTAGTTCTCCTAGCGGGAGGGTGGGGCAAGAGACCCAGTACTTC
TRBJ1-2	.	TRBV28	TRBD1	CASSSRKGPPGGGYTF	TGTGCCAGCAGTTCCAGAAAGGGGCCCCCAGGGGGTGGCTACACCTTC
TRBJ2-3	.	TRBV19	.	CASSIGLGGPHHTQYF	TGTGCCAGTAGTATAGGGTTGGGGGGCCCGCACCATACGCAGTATTTT
TRBJ1-3	.	TRBV6-5	.	CASRGGNTIYF	TGTGCCAGCAGGGGCGGAAACACCATATATTTT
TRBJ2-6	.	TRBV2	.	CAINPLSGANVLTF	TGTGCCATTAACCCGCTCTCTGGGGCCAACGTCCTGACTTTC
TRBJ2-5	once	TRBV4-1	.	CASSQGRGWETQYF	TGCGCCAGCAGCCAAGGAAGGGGTTGGGAGACCCAGTACTTC
TRBJ1-2	.	TRBV27	TRBD1	CASGPDREYGYTF	TGTGCCAGCGGCCCAGACAGGGAGTATGGCTACACCTTC
TRBJ2-2	.	TRBV5-1	TRBD2	CASSLGLAGTGELFF	TGCGCCAGCAGCTTGGGACTAGCGGGGACCGGGGAGCTGTTTTTT
TRBJ2-7	.	TRBV18	TRBD2	CASSRTSGGAYEQYF	TGTGCCAGCTCGAGGACTAGCGGGGGGGCCTACGAGCAGTACTTC
TRBJ2-7	.	TRBV27	.	CASSFGYEQYF	TGTGCCAGCAGTTTCGGTTACGAGCAGTACTTC
TRBJ2-2	.	TRBV19	TRBD1	CASSIGIQGANTGELFF	TGTGCCAGTAGTATAGGGATACAGGGGGCCAACACCGGGGAGCTGTTTTTT